The 14 T cell receptor beta chains given below trace back to one sample, sequenced in a study of cytomegalovirus exposure and HLA in healthy donors. Data came from immunoSEQ multiplex PCR; TCRdb stores just in-frame clones and leaves some out. The data contain approximately 200,000 clones, about 93% of them singletons. Sample: PBMCs. These receptors all stem from a woman aged 18-29 years in good health and CMV-seronegative.

This chain uses TRBV5-1 with TRBJ2-7; 10 nucleotides agree with TRBD1. From germline, CDR1 is SGHRS and CDR2 YFSETQ. This CDR3 is built from 15 residues. V shed 7 bases and J 5 bases; nucleotides not matched to a gene: 12. CDR3 coding DNA: TGCGCCAGCGGTTATTCGGGACAGGGGATAAACGAGCAGTACTTC. This gives the protein CASGYSGQGINEQYF.

This chain uses TRBV6-6 with TRBJ1-3; a possible D gene is TRBD1 (6 bases). CDR1 is MNHNY and CDR2 is SVGAGI in the germline V gene (reference sequence). Trimming removed 6 bases at V and 0 bases at J, with 12 bases between. This CDR3 has 15 amino acids. CDR3 protein: CASSQGDNSGNTIYF. The CDR3 DNA sequence: TGTGCCAGCAGCCAAGGGGACAACTCTGGAAACACCATATATTTT.

V is TRBV30 and J is TRBJ2-3; the match to TRBD2 covers 11 bases. The CDR3 runs to 14 residues. The J segment lost 7 bases and the V segment lost 1 base, leaving 4 bases of the junction unmatched. Germline V gene sequence: CDR1 GTSNPN, CDR2 SVGIG (reference sequence). The CDR3 nucleotides read TGTGCCTGGAGTGCGGGACTAGCGGAACATACGCAGTATTTT. It translates to CAWSAGLAEHTQYF.

V is TRBV29-1 and J is TRBJ1-4; no clear D gene. The CDR3 has 13 amino acids. The germline V gene encodes CDR1 SQVTM and CDR2 ANQGSEA. V dropped 0 bases and J dropped 4 bases, with 6 bases sitting between them. In DNA form, the CDR3 reads TGCAGCGTTGAAGAATCGGTTAATGAAAAACTGTTTTTT. Translating it yields CSVEESVNEKLFF.

This clone came up once. The gene calls are TRBV11-3 and TRBJ1-2; the D gene is possibly TRBD1 (6 bases). Between the trimmed V and J ends, which lost 5 bases and 2 bases, there was a span of 21 bases. Germline CDR1 is SGHNT and CDR2 is YENEEA. CDR3 length: 17 residues. The CDR3 coding sequence is TGTGCCAGCAGCCCCCCGGACAGTCCCTTAAGAAACTATGGCTACACCTTC. Protein product: CASSPPDSPLRNYGYTF.

The chain is built from TRBV10-3 and TRBJ1-1; 7 bases are shared with TRBD1. This CDR3 has 12 residues. In germline, CDR1 is ENHRY, CDR2 SYGVKD. With V trimmed by 8 bases and J by 0 bases, 0 bases remained unmatched. This CDR3 reads CAIGTVNTEAFF. The CDR3 nucleotides are TGTGCCATCGGGACAGTGAACACTGAAGCTTTCTTT.

The chain is built from TRBV5-1 and TRBJ2-3, with D hard to call. CDR3 length equals 16 residues. Trimming removed 0 bases from V and 0 bases from J, with 11 bases in between. Per germline, CDR1 SGHRS and CDR2 YFSETQ. CDR3 in amino acids: CASSLGSIRSTDTQYF. The CDR3 nucleotides read TGCGCCAGCAGCTTGGGTTCTATACGTAGCACAGATACGCAGTATTTT.

The V call is TRBV7-9, the J call TRBJ2-3; 7 positions match TRBD2. CDR1 and CDR2 from the germline V gene are SEHNR and FQNEAQ (reference sequence). The CDR3 is 13 residues long. V lost 2 bases and J lost 6; bases outside the gene matches: 2. For the CDR3, the DNA is TGTGCCAGCAGCTTAACTAGCGCCGATACGCAGTATTTT. It codes for CASSLTSADTQYF.

This clone was picked up a small number of times. The chain combines TRBV5-1 with TRBJ1-2; TRBD1 matches at 10 bases. With 4 bases clipped from V and 7 bases from J, the junction kept 7 bases outside the gene matches. The CDR3 has 14 residues. CDR1 and CDR2 from the germline V gene are SGHRS and YFSETQ. The CDR3 sequence: CASSPTGGEIGYTF. CDR3 sequence (DNA): TGCGCCAGCAGCCCGACAGGGGGCGAAATTGGCTACACCTTC.

This clone was observed a few times. The chain combines TRBV14 with TRBJ2-5; TRBD1 is a possible D gene (6 bases). The V end was cut by 5 bases, the J end by 2 bases, with 12 bases between. Germline values: CDR1 SGHDN, CDR2 FVKESK. The CDR3 length is 14 residues. CDR3 bases: TGTGCCAGCAGCACGACAACAGGGCAAGAGACCCAGTACTTC. Its protein is CASSTTTGQETQYF.

The J gene is TRBJ1-1, the V gene TRBV30, with a tentative D call TRBD1 (6 bases). The germline V gene has CDR1 GTSNPN and CDR2 SVGIG (reference sequence). The V end lost 5 bases, the J end lost 0 bases, and 7 bases lay between the germline ends. CDR3 length: 12 amino acids. The DNA of the CDR3 is TGTGCCTGGGGACAGATGAACACTGAAGCTTTCTTT. Translation: CAWGQMNTEAFF.

The rearrangement links TRBV5-6 to TRBJ2-2; 10 positions match TRBD1. J was trimmed by 3 bases and V by 0 bases; bases with no gene match: 11. CDR3 length equals 19 residues. Germline V CDR1 and CDR2: SGHDT, YYEEEE. CDR3 region: CASSLVATGGPLDTGELFF. The CDR3 DNA reads as TGTGCCAGCAGCTTGGTTGCGACAGGGGGCCCTTTGGACACCGGGGAGCTGTTTTTT.

The chain joins TRBV19 to TRBJ1-2; D is uncertain. The CDR3 extends over 13 amino acids. Trimming stripped 5 bases from V and 4 bases from J, with 11 bases between. In germline, CDR1 is LNHDA, CDR2 SQIVND (reference sequence). CDR3 sequence reads: CASSQEGPYGYTF. The CDR3 DNA reads as TGTGCCAGTAGTCAAGAGGGCCCCTATGGCTACACCTTC.

In its sample, this clone was seen a few times. The junction shows a germline mismatch at one end, possibly a read error. J is TRBJ1-1 and V is TRBV11-2, with 10 bases that match TRBD1. Germline-derived CDR1 and CDR2 are SGHAT and FQNNGV. CDR3 length: 16 amino acids. CDR3 DNA sequence: TGTGCCAGCAGCCTAGACAGGGGGCGAATGAACACTGAAGCTTTCTTT. Translated, it gives CASSLDRGRMNTEAFF.